This T cell receptor (beta chain) emerged from a study of radiotherapy plus CTLA-4 blockade in lung cancer. At the level of the study: Objective responses occurred in about a sixth of patients; around 30% had disease control.

The CDR3 is made up of 13 amino acids. Germline-derived CDR1 and CDR2 are SSHAT and FNYEAQ (reference sequence). A word on this clone: The antigen remains unidentified. At one of its ends the junction is not consistent with the germline gene, which may arise from a read error.

Those with chemo-refractory metastatic non-small-cell lung cancer were treated with focal radiation combined with CTLA-4 blockade using ipilimumab. Repertoires were generated with immunoSEQ multiplex PCR, while TCRdb's copy carries only in-frame clones and drops some. The repertoire holds around 41,000 clones, with about two thirds as singletons. Findings of the study overall: Radiotherapy with ipilimumab was followed by blood expansion of tumor-derived clones. According to reports, early shifts in blood T cell clones, alongside interferon-beta, forecast response most accurately.

The specimen comprised peripheral blood, sampled from a patient treated with radiotherapy plus ipilimumab. This chain joins TRBV7-7 and TRBJ2-1; 8 bases are a match to TRBD2. This sequence originates from a human donor with non-small cell lung cancer who had a partial response to radiotherapy plus ipilimumab. This CDR3 is CASSFERETEQFF. CDR3 bases: TGTGCTAGCAGCTTCGAGCGGGAGACTGAGCAGTTCTTC.